The text below deals with one TCR beta chain. The antigen is undetermined. The data were taken from a study of shared clonotypes between healthy human individuals. General observations from the study: An anticipated effect of sequencing depth on clonotype sharing among donors was recognized. Rarefaction exposed incomplete sorted-subset sequencing despite large depth.

Every subset had its genomic DNA shared out evenly among several immunoSEQ plates. Assay used: immunoSEQ multiplex PCR; TCRdb lists only in-frame clones, some missing. Of nearly 1 million clones listed, approximately 80% are singletons. The authors divided CD4+ cells into CD45RA+ naive and CD45RA-negative memory subsets. Per germline, CDR1 MDHEN and CDR2 SYDVKM. V shed 8 bases and J shed 2 bases, with 13 bases lying between them. This CDR3 has 14 residues. The origin of this receptor is a young man in good health. Sequencing input: memory CD4+ T cells sorted from blood. Documented subset: CD45RA-negative fraction. The chain employs TRBV28 and TRBJ1-5, with D maybe TRBD1 (5 bases). CDR3 bases: TGTGCCAGCCAGCCGGGGGAGCGCAATCAGCCCCAGCATTTT. Translated, it gives CASQPGERNQPQHF.